These 20 T cell receptor beta chains originate from one sample sequenced in a study of control samples from healthy donors and cancer patients. Libraries were prepared by immunoSEQ multiplex PCR; TCRdb keeps only in-frame clonotypes and omits some of them. The sample carries about 180,000 clones, 85% to 90% recorded once. Sequencing used blood. These receptors all come from a woman between 50 and 59 years old in good health.

The chain links TRBV7-6 to TRBJ1-5; the D is unclear. Trimming left V 1 base short and J 6 bases short, with 7 bases between. CDR3 size: 13 residues. The germline V gene encodes CDR1 SGHVS and CDR2 FNYEAQ. CDR3 nucleotides: TGTGCCAGCAGCTTAGGAGGATCTCAGCCCCAGCATTTT. It codes for CASSLGGSQPQHF.

V and J are TRBV28 and TRBJ1-6; D is possibly TRBD1 (5 bases). The CDR3 is 16 residues long. Trimming shortened V by 1 base and J by 1 base, and 8 bases separated the two germline ends. In germline, CDR1 is MDHEN, CDR2 SYDVKM. CDR3 loop: CASSLSPGSYNSPLHF. The CDR3 coding sequence is TGTGCCAGCAGTTTATCCCCAGGGTCCTATAATTCACCCCTCCACTTT.

The genes are TRBV6-5 and TRBJ2-1; 12 bases are shared with TRBD1. This CDR3 region has 15 residues. The ends lost 6 bases at V and 3 bases at J; junction bases unmatched: 3. Germline lookup yields CDR1 MNHEY and CDR2 SVGAGI. The CDR3 DNA reads TGTGCCAGCAGGGGACAGGGGGCGAGCTACAATGAGCAGTTCTTC. This encodes CASRGQGASYNEQFF.

The chain employs TRBV19 and TRBJ1-4; perhaps TRBD1 as D (6 bases). CDR3 size: 14 residues. With 2 bases removed from V and 6 bases from J, the gap between germline ends came to 10 bases. The germline gives CDR1 LNHDA, CDR2 SQIVND (reference sequence). CDR3 sequence reads: CASSIRGAYEKLFF. In DNA form, the CDR3 reads TGTGCCAGTAGTATAAGGGGGGCGTATGAAAAACTGTTTTTT. Full variable domain (remainder filled in from reference TRBV19 and TRBJ1-4): DGGITQSPKYLFRKEGQNVTLSCEQNLNHDAMYWYRQDPGQGLRLIYYSQIVNDFQKGDIAEGYSVSREKKESFPLTVTSAQKNPTAFYLCASSIRGAYEKLFFGSGTQLSVL.

The chain employs TRBV12-3 or TRBV12-4 and TRBJ2-3; D remains unclear. The CDR3 runs 10 residues. V lost 11 bases, J lost 0 bases, and 3 bases lay in between. CDR3 residues: CAGSTDTQYF. The CDR3 region has the DNA TGTGCCGGGAGCACAGATACGCAGTATTTT.

The gene calls are TRBV6-2 or TRBV6-3 and TRBJ2-5; 12 bases map to TRBD2. The CDR3 consists of 15 residues. Germline V gene lookup returns CDR1 MNHEY and CDR2 SVGEGT. With 6 bases clipped from V and 2 bases from J, the junction kept 4 bases outside the gene matches. The CDR3 bases are TGTGCCAGCAGCCCTGGACTAGCGGGACAAGAGACCCAGTACTTC. Protein sequence: CASSPGLAGQETQYF.

This clone showed up just once. The V call is TRBV13, the J call TRBJ2-7, with D possibly being TRBD1 or TRBD2 (5 bases each). Trimming took 6 bases from V and 0 from J, leaving 15 bases between them. Germline assignment: CDR1 PRHDT and CDR2 FYEKMQ (reference sequence). The CDR3 is made up of 15 amino acids. This CDR3 is CASSPGRRSSYEQYF. The CDR3 nucleotides read TGTGCCAGCAGTCCGGGACGCCGAAGCTCCTACGAGCAGTACTTC.

The gene calls are TRBV6-2 or TRBV6-3 and TRBJ1-1; TRBD1 is a possible D gene (5 bases). V was cut by 6 bases and J by 0 bases, with 11 bases left in between. The CDR3 runs 14 residues. Germline V gives CDR1 MNHEY, CDR2 SVGEGT. CDR3 sequence: CASSSGGLNTEAFF. The CDR3 DNA reads as TGTGCCAGCAGCAGCGGGGGATTGAACACTGAAGCTTTCTTT.

The gene calls are TRBV5-5 and TRBJ2-3; the match to TRBD1 covers 11 bases. The CDR3 has 16 amino acids. The V segment lost 4 bases and the J segment 3 bases; nucleotides outside the gene matches: 7. Germline V CDR1 and CDR2: SGHKS, YYEKEE (reference sequence). Here the CDR3 DNA reads TGTGCCAGCAGCCTTACCGGGACAGGGGGGACAGATACGCAGTATTTT. It is translated as CASSLTGTGGTDTQYF.

V gene TRBV5-5 combines with J gene TRBJ1-2, with no clear D. V lost 0 bases to trimming and J lost 0 bases, with 6 bases between them. Per germline, CDR1 SGHKS and CDR2 YYEKEE (reference sequence). The CDR3 runs 14 residues. The CDR3 loop reads CASSLEWANYGYTF. In DNA, the CDR3 is TGTGCCAGCAGCTTGGAGTGGGCTAACTATGGCTACACCTTC.

The chain has TRBV6-5 and TRBJ2-2, with TRBD1 matching over 7 bases. From germline, CDR1 is MNHEY and CDR2 SVGAGI. Germline trimming cut 10 bases from V and 6 bases from J; bases unmatched to any gene: 5. CDR3 size: 12 residues. CDR3 amino acids: CAISGGPGELFF. CDR3 bases: TGTGCCATTTCAGGGGGTCCCGGGGAGCTGTTTTTT.

V is TRBV7-9 and J is TRBJ2-2; no firm D call. This CDR3 is built from 11 residues. The germline gives CDR1 SEHNR, CDR2 FQNEAQ (reference sequence). The V end lost 8 bases, the J end lost 13 bases, and 14 bases lay between the germline ends. CDR3 in amino acids: CASSEGYRLFF. CDR3 nucleotides: TGTGCCAGCTCGGAAGGCTATAGGCTGTTTTTT.

The chain combines TRBV7-2 with TRBJ2-5, with TRBD1 as a possible D gene (5 bases). CDR3 size: 13 residues. Trimming removed 4 bases from V and 2 bases from J, with 8 bases in between. CDR1 is SGHTA, CDR2 FQGNSA, per germline. In DNA, the CDR3 is TGTGCCAGCAGCTCCAGGGTTCAAGAGACCCAGTACTTC. It encodes CASSSRVQETQYF.

The genes are TRBV24-1 and TRBJ1-5; possibly TRBD1 for D (6 bases). This CDR3 is built from 15 residues. With 4 bases removed from V and 5 bases from J, the gap between germline ends came to 14 bases. Looked up from germline, CDR1 is KGHDR and CDR2 is SFDVKD. CDR3 loop: CATSDTWGGDQPQHF. In DNA form, the CDR3 reads TGTGCCACCAGTGACACTTGGGGGGGCGATCAGCCCCAGCATTTT.

J is TRBJ2-7 and V is TRBV29-1, with unresolved D. Germline V gene sequence: CDR1 SQVTM, CDR2 ANQGSEA. The CDR3 is made up of 11 amino acids. V was shortened by 5 bases and J by 4 bases, with 9 bases between the two germline ends. In DNA, the CDR3 is TGCAGCGTTTCCCTCCCATACGAGCAGTACTTC. This codes for CSVSLPYEQYF.

This CDR3 is CATSLGQAGQFF. The CDR3 DNA sequence: TGTGCCACCAGCCTTGGCCAAGCGGGGCAGTTCTTC. The chain combines TRBV15 with TRBJ2-1; a possible D gene is TRBD2 (6 bases). Germline-derived CDR1 and CDR2 are LNHNV and YYDKDF (reference sequence). The length of the CDR3 is 12 residues. V dropped 5 bases and J dropped 12 bases, with 14 bases sitting between them.

The rearrangement joins TRBV10-3 to TRBJ2-3; D is unresolved. There are 15 residues in the CDR3. Trimming removed 4 bases from V and 4 bases from J, with 15 bases in between. CDR1 and CDR2 from the germline V gene are ENHRY and SYGVKD. CDR3 nucleotides: TGTGCCATCAGTGCGGGCCCTATTAGCCCAGATACGCAGTATTTT. This gives the protein CAISAGPISPDTQYF.

V gene TRBV27 combines with J gene TRBJ1-5; TRBD1 is a possible D gene (6 bases). The CDR3 is made up of 14 amino acids. V was shortened by 2 bases and J by 7 bases, with 12 bases between the two germline ends. Germline lookup yields CDR1 MNHEY and CDR2 SMNVEV (reference sequence). The CDR3 protein is CASSLHRVRQPQHF. Written as DNA, the CDR3 is TGTGCCAGCAGTTTACACAGGGTGAGGCAGCCCCAGCATTTT.

J is TRBJ1-4 and V is TRBV29-1; a possible D gene is TRBD1 (6 bases). Germline V gene sequence: CDR1 SQVTM, CDR2 ANQGSEA. The CDR3 totals 15 residues. The germline V and J ends were trimmed by 0 bases and 8 bases, with 16 bases remaining between them. The CDR3 protein is CSVEERGRGSEKLFF. DNA for the CDR3: TGCAGCGTTGAAGAACGGGGGCGCGGATCCGAAAAACTGTTTTTT. Filled out from reference TRBV29-1 and TRBJ1-4, the complete variable domain reads SAVISQKPSRDICQRGTSLTIQCQVDSQVTMMFWYRQQPGQSLTLIATANQGSEATYESGFVIDKFPISRPNLTFSTLTVSNMSPEDSSIYLCSVEERGRGSEKLFFGSGTQLSVL.

V usage is TRBV5-1 and J usage is TRBJ1-4; a possible D gene is TRBD1 (5 bases). The CDR3 runs 17 residues. Trimming took 3 bases from V and 2 from J, leaving 17 bases between them. Per the germline V gene, CDR1 is SGHRS and CDR2 is YFSETQ. In nucleotides, the CDR3 is TGCGCCAGCAGCTCCTCCGTGGGGGGGTATACTAATGAAAAACTGTTTTTT. This encodes CASSSSVGGYTNEKLFF.